These 11 T cell receptor beta chains originate from one sample sequenced in a study of T-cell memory formation after mild COVID-19. MiXCR was run by TCRdb on the 5' RACE reads, yielding one entry per CDR3 protein. The table shows under 250,000 distinct CDR3 sequences, with more than 9% occurring only once. The material sequenced was PBMCs or a T cell subset sorted from them (not recorded which). The receptors were gathered from a man aged 18 to 30 who had mild COVID-19 (a few samples of this study predate the infection). Cell type and time point are not known.

A few counts support this clonotype. The chain uses TRBV7-2 and TRBJ2-3; TRBD1 aligns across 7 bases. The trim removed 4 bases at V and 5 bases at J, leaving 6 bases unmatched. The CDR3 loop spans 14 amino acids. Looked up from germline, CDR1 is SGHTA and CDR2 is FQGNSA. CDR3 region: CASSSYRGQDTQYF. The CDR3 coding sequence is TGTGCCAGCAGCTCCTACAGGGGCCAAGATACGCAGTATTTT.

This clonotype was seen many times. This chain uses TRBV6-6 with TRBJ1-1; 7 nucleotides match TRBD1. Per germline, CDR1 MNHNY and CDR2 SVGAGI (reference sequence). The V and J ends lost 4 bases and 7 bases, in that order; junction bases with no gene match: 0. The CDR3 loop spans 11 amino acids. This chain's CDR3 is CASSWTGEAFF. The CDR3 nucleotides read TGTGCCAGCAGTTGGACAGGTGAAGCTTTCTTT.

This clonotype was seen a few times. V gene TRBV7-2 combines with J gene TRBJ2-1; D gene uncertain. In germline, CDR1 is SGHTA, CDR2 FQGNSA. Trimming removed 5 bases from V and 0 bases from J, with 11 bases in between. CDR3 length equals 15 residues. The CDR3 nucleotides are TGTGCCAGCAGCCCCCCGACTGCCTCCTACAATGAGCAGTTCTTC. Amino acids: CASSPPTASYNEQFF. Combining the CDR3 with reference TRBV7-2 and TRBJ2-1 gives the whole variable domain GAGVSQSPSNKVTEKGKDVELRCDPISGHTALYWYRQSLGQGLEFLIYFQGNSAPDKSGLPSDRFSAERTGGSVSTLTIQRTQQEDSAVYLCASSPPTASYNEQFFGPGTRLTVL.

This clonotype came up a few times. V usage is TRBV12-3 or TRBV12-4 and J usage is TRBJ2-6; D is undetermined. The CDR3 contains 14 residues. V was clipped by 4 bases and J by 1 base, with 5 bases between them. CDR3 DNA sequence: TGTGCCAGCAGTTGGGCTTCTGGGGCCAACGTCCTGACTTTC. Amino acid sequence: CASSWASGANVLTF.

This clonotype was picked up a small number of times. The V call is TRBV12-3 or TRBV12-4, the J call TRBJ1-5; D remains unclear. V lost 7 bases, J lost 4 bases, and 5 bases lay in between. The CDR3 consists of 11 residues. CDR3 nucleotide sequence: TGTGCCAGCATGGGGAATCAGCCCCAGCATTTT. It encodes CASMGNQPQHF.

In its sample, this clonotype was seen a few times. V gene TRBV12-3 or TRBV12-4 combines with J gene TRBJ2-1, with D possibly called TRBD1 or TRBD2 (5 bases each). The V and J ends lost 2 bases and 12 bases respectively, with 11 bases between them. This CDR3 is built from 12 residues. The CDR3 spells CASSLRRDVQFF. The CDR3 coding sequence is TGTGCCAGCAGTTTACGAAGGGACGTGCAGTTCTTC.

The V and J genes are TRBV5-1 and TRBJ2-7, with a possible D match to TRBD1 (6 bases). CDR1 and CDR2 (germline): SGHRS, YFSETQ. The CDR3 runs to 13 residues. Trimming removed 2 bases from V and 2 bases from J, with 8 bases in between. The CDR3, as DNA: TGCGCCAGCAGCTTTGGGGGCACCTACGAGCAGTACTTC. Amino acids: CASSFGGTYEQYF.

This clonotype has just one count. The V and J genes are TRBV24-1 and TRBJ2-3; no clear D. This CDR3 region has 11 residues. Germline loops: CDR1 KGHDR, CDR2 SFDVKD. Trimming removed 6 bases from V and 4 bases from J, with 4 bases in between. CDR3 DNA: TGTGCCACCAGTAGAGCAGATACGCAGTATTTT. It codes for CATSRADTQYF.

The chain recombines TRBV6-5 with TRBJ1-2; D may be TRBD1 (6 bases). The CDR3 sequence is 13 residues long. Per the germline V gene, CDR1 is MNHEY and CDR2 is SVGAGI. V lost 5 bases and J lost 8, with 15 bases in between. CDR3 amino acids: CASSAPGAAGYTF. CDR3 bases: TGTGCCAGCAGTGCACCGGGGGCCGCCGGCTACACCTTC.

This chain links TRBV20-1 with TRBJ2-1; TRBD2 aligns across 12 bases. Looked up from germline, CDR1 is DFQATT and CDR2 is SNEGSKA (reference sequence). J lost 0 bases, V lost 5 bases, and 5 bases had no gene match. The CDR3 consists of 16 residues. The CDR3 here is CSAGTSGWSSYNEQFF. In nucleotides, the CDR3 is TGCAGTGCTGGGACTAGCGGGTGGAGCTCCTACAATGAGCAGTTCTTC.

This clonotype has just a few counts. The rearrangement joins TRBV12-3 or TRBV12-4 to TRBJ2-5; 9 nucleotides match TRBD1. The V and J ends lost 3 bases and 2 bases, in that order; junction bases with no gene match: 4. The length of the CDR3 is 15 residues. CDR3 residues: CASSFGGQGQETQYF. DNA of the CDR3: TGTGCCAGCAGTTTTGGAGGACAGGGGCAAGAGACCCAGTACTTC.